The 23 T cell receptor beta chains below all came from one sample that was sequenced in a study of memory CD4+ T cells and cytomegalovirus serostatus. Single viable CD3+CD4+CD8-CD45RO+ cells were sorted as the memory CD4+ T cells. Profiled with immunoSEQ multiplex PCR; TCRdb holds only in-frame clones, not every one. Among 35,000 to 50,000 clones listed, roughly 79% were seen once. Sequencing was performed on memory CD4+ T cells from blood. Source of these receptors: an adult in good health and CMV-seronegative.

The CDR3 sequence: CASSSGQGAPLHF. The CDR3 nucleotides read TGTGCCAGCAGCTCGGGCCAGGGGGCACCCCTCCACTTT. The chain links TRBV11-3 to TRBJ1-6; 7 bases agree with TRBD1. In germline, CDR1 is SGHNT, CDR2 YENEEA. This CDR3 is 13 amino acids long. V gave up 4 bases and J gave up 11 bases; unmatched junction bases: 5.

This clone was counted between two and nine times. V gene TRBV29-1 combines with J gene TRBJ1-4, with a weak D call TRBD1 (5 bases). Trimming took off 4 bases at V and 8 bases at J, with 11 bases between the two ends. CDR1 and CDR2 from the germline V gene are SQVTM and ANQGSEA. The CDR3 is 12 residues long. CDR3 in DNA: TGCAGCGTTGGCAGGGTTGGCGAAAAACTGTTTTTT. This gives the protein CSVGRVGEKLFF.

The chain has TRBV30 and TRBJ1-5; D unresolved. This CDR3 spans 13 amino acids. Germline V gene data show CDR1 as GTSNPN and CDR2 as SVGIG (reference sequence). Trimming took off 1 base at V and 5 bases at J, with 9 bases between the two ends. CDR3: CAWSGRLDQPQHF. CDR3 in DNA: TGTGCCTGGAGTGGCAGACTGGATCAGCCCCAGCATTTT.

The table lists this clone with a count of one. This chain links TRBV5-1 with TRBJ2-1; 7 nucleotides agree with TRBD2. The V segment lost 0 bases and the J segment 6 bases; nucleotides outside the gene matches: 9. The CDR3 consists of 16 residues. CDR1 and CDR2 from the germline V gene are SGHRS and YFSETQ. CDR3 in DNA: TGCGCCAGCAGCTTGGCCGTCGGCCCGGGGGGCAATGAGCAGTTCTTC. It is translated as CASSLAVGPGGNEQFF.

The rearrangement uses TRBV18 and TRBJ2-3; tentatively, D is TRBD2 (6 bases). From germline, CDR1 is KGHSH and CDR2 LQKENI. The CDR3 loop spans 13 amino acids. V was pared by 8 bases and J by 2 bases, with 11 bases between. CDR3 nucleotide sequence: TGTGCCAGCGGGACTTCCCTCACAGATACGCAGTATTTT. Translated: CASGTSLTDTQYF.

The gene calls are TRBV6-5 and TRBJ1-6; no reliable D call. There are 14 residues in the CDR3. The germline V gene has CDR1 MNHEY and CDR2 SVGAGI. Trimming took off 0 bases at V and 10 bases at J, with 10 bases between the two ends. Here the CDR3 reads CASSYSSTNSPLHF. In nucleotides, the CDR3 is TGTGCCAGCAGTTACTCGTCGACCAACTCACCCCTCCACTTT.

This chain connects TRBV9 to TRBJ2-2, with D tentatively TRBD1 (5 bases). This CDR3 spans 16 amino acids. The V gene lost 1 base and the J gene lost 8 bases, with 18 bases spanning the gap. Germline assignment: CDR1 SGDLS and CDR2 YYNGEE. CDR3 sequence: CASSVTAGYGLGELFF. The CDR3 bases are TGTGCCAGCAGCGTAACGGCAGGGTACGGTTTAGGGGAGCTGTTTTTT.

The chain uses TRBV10-1 and TRBJ2-2, with D unresolved. This CDR3 has 14 residues. Germline-derived CDR1 and CDR2 are WNHNN and SYGVQD (reference sequence). The ends were cut back, 6 bases at V and 7 bases at J, with 15 bases in the middle. The CDR3 protein is CASRRNTGCGELFF. The CDR3, as DNA: TGCGCCAGCAGGAGAAACACCGGGTGCGGGGAGCTGTTTTTT.

V and J are TRBV19 and TRBJ2-3, with 8 nucleotides matching TRBD1. The CDR3 has 14 residues. V lost 8 bases and J lost 2; bases outside the gene matches: 6. Germline values: CDR1 LNHDA, CDR2 SQIVND (reference sequence). CDR3 nucleotide sequence: TGTGCCAGTGGGAAGACAGGGGTCACAGATACGCAGTATTTT. It codes for CASGKTGVTDTQYF.

The chain links TRBV28 to TRBJ1-1; D remains ambiguous. V was shortened by 6 bases and J by 0 bases, with 11 bases between the two germline ends. CDR1 is MDHEN and CDR2 is SYDVKM in the germline V gene. The CDR3 spans 14 residues. In DNA, the CDR3 is TGTGCCAGCAGGCAAACAGTATTGAACACTGAAGCTTTCTTT. Its translation: CASRQTVLNTEAFF.

V usage is TRBV5-1 and J usage is TRBJ1-1, with 8 bases lining up with TRBD1. CDR1 and CDR2 (germline): SGHRS, YFSETQ. The CDR3 sequence is 16 residues long. With 4 bases clipped from V and 5 bases from J, the junction kept 13 bases outside the gene matches. In DNA form, the CDR3 reads TGCGCCAGCAGCCATTCACCCCTGGGACAGGCGACTGAAGCTTTCTTT. Residues: CASSHSPLGQATEAFF.

The rearrangement links TRBV28 to TRBJ1-1, with unresolved D. Trimming left V 5 bases short and J 10 bases short, with 8 bases between. The CDR3 covers 10 residues. Germline values: CDR1 MDHEN, CDR2 SYDVKM. The CDR3 spells CASSTQRAFF. The CDR3 region has the DNA TGTGCCAGCAGTACCCAGAGAGCTTTCTTT. The full variable domain, completed using reference TRBV28 and TRBJ1-1, is DVKVTQSSRYLVKRTGEKVFLECVQDMDHENMFWYRQDPGLGLRLIYFSYDVKMKEKGDIPEGYSVSREKKERFSLILESASTNQTSMYLCASSTQRAFFGQGTRLTVV.

The chain uses TRBV14 and TRBJ2-1; maybe TRBD2 (5 bases). Germline lookup yields CDR1 SGHDN and CDR2 FVKESK. CDR3 length: 15 residues. The ends were cut back, 1 base at V and 8 bases at J, with 15 bases in the middle. This CDR3 reads CASSQGWRNDDEQFF. The CDR3 coding sequence is TGTGCCAGCAGCCAAGGGTGGAGGAATGACGATGAGCAGTTCTTC.

CDR3 amino acids: CASSPGRRRVGDTQYF. CDR3 coding DNA: TGTGCCAGCAGCCCTGGTCGTAGGAGGGTCGGTGATACGCAGTATTTT. The chain is built from TRBV5-8 and TRBJ2-3, with D possibly TRBD2 on 6 matching bases. V was pared by 4 bases and J by 6 bases, with 21 bases between. Germline V gene data show CDR1 as SGHTS and CDR2 as YDEGEE. The CDR3 totals 16 residues.

V and J are TRBV9 and TRBJ2-2, with a tentative D call TRBD2 (6 bases). Between the trimmed V and J ends, which lost 3 bases and 5 bases, there was a span of 8 bases. The CDR3 extends over 13 amino acids. Germline CDR1 SGDLS, CDR2 YYNGEE. DNA for the CDR3: TGTGCCAGCAGCGAACTAGCAACCGGGGAGCTGTTTTTT. Translated, it gives CASSELATGELFF.

V gene TRBV9 combines with J gene TRBJ1-4, with D perhaps matching TRBD1 (6 bases). CDR3 length: 15 residues. V was trimmed by 4 bases and J by 2 bases, leaving 12 bases between them. The V gene's germline CDR1 is SGDLS and CDR2 YYNGEE. Here the CDR3 DNA reads TGTGCCAGCAGCTTACAGGGCCTCACTAATGAAAAACTGTTTTTT. It translates to CASSLQGLTNEKLFF. The complete variable domain, with remaining parts taken from reference TRBV9 and TRBJ1-4, reads DSGVTQTPKHLITATGQRVTLRCSPRSGDLSVYWYQQSLDQGLQFLIQYYNGEERAKGNILERFSAQQFPDLHSELNLSSLELGDSALYFCASSLQGLTNEKLFFGSGTQLSVL.

This clone was counted between two and nine times. This chain joins TRBV5-1 and TRBJ1-1; possibly TRBD1 for D (6 bases). Trimming took off 0 bases at V and 0 bases at J, with 18 bases between the two ends. Germline V gene lookup returns CDR1 SGHRS and CDR2 YFSETQ. This CDR3 contains 18 residues. CDR3 DNA: TGCGCCAGCAGCTTGGCGCCAGGGGCCGGACTCTTGAACACTGAAGCTTTCTTT. It specifies CASSLAPGAGLLNTEAFF.

The chain links TRBV2 to TRBJ1-3, with D perhaps TRBD1 (5 bases). Germline values: CDR1 SNHLY, CDR2 FYNNEI. V lost 6 bases to trimming and J lost 2 bases, with 11 bases between them. This CDR3 has 14 residues. The CDR3 sequence is CASRYGTAGNTIYF. For the CDR3, the DNA is TGTGCCAGCAGGTATGGGACTGCTGGAAACACCATATATTTT.

V usage is TRBV10-2 and J usage is TRBJ1-5; D remains unclear. V was clipped by 3 bases and J by 5 bases, with 14 bases between them. The CDR3 has 15 amino acids. Germline CDR1 WSHSY, CDR2 SAAADI. In DNA form, the CDR3 reads TGCGCCAGCAGTGATGGGAGATCAGGTTATCAGCCCCAGCATTTT. It codes for CASSDGRSGYQPQHF.

V and J are TRBV30 and TRBJ1-1; TRBD1 is a possible D gene (5 bases). V dropped 4 bases and J dropped 1 base, with 13 bases sitting between them. Germline loops: CDR1 GTSNPN, CDR2 SVGIG (reference sequence). This CDR3 contains 14 residues. The chain's CDR3 is CAWNPRGGNTEAFF. The CDR3 nucleotides read TGTGCCTGGAATCCGAGGGGAGGGAACACTGAAGCTTTCTTT. The complete variable domain, with remaining parts taken from reference TRBV30 and TRBJ1-1, reads SQTIHQWPATLVQPVGSPLSLECTVEGTSNPNLYWYRQAAGRGLQLLFYSVGIGQISSEVPQNLSASRPQDRQFILSSKKLLLSDSGFYLCAWNPRGGNTEAFFGQGTRLTVV.

This clone has a handful of counts. The chain joins TRBV9 to TRBJ1-3, with D tentatively TRBD1 (5 bases). This CDR3 is 15 amino acids long. The germline V gene has CDR1 SGDLS and CDR2 YYNGEE. Trimming took 0 bases from V and 3 from J, leaving 10 bases between them. CDR3 region: CASSVVGTIGNTIYF. The DNA of the CDR3 is TGTGCCAGCAGCGTAGTGGGGACCATTGGAAACACCATATATTTT.

The V call is TRBV6-1, the J call TRBJ1-1; D remains ambiguous. Germline V gene lookup returns CDR1 MNHNS and CDR2 SASEGT. The CDR3 is made up of 11 amino acids. V lost 7 bases to trimming and J lost 8 bases, with 11 bases between them. CDR3 DNA: TGTGCCAGCATGCGAGGGCAGGAAGCTTTCTTT. It yields the protein CASMRGQEAFF.

The CDR3 region has the DNA TGCGCCAGCAGCCAAGATAACTCAGCGACGGGGACCCAGTACTTC. This gives the protein CASSQDNSATGTQYF. The J gene is TRBJ2-5, the V gene TRBV4-1; D gene ambiguous. This CDR3 is built from 15 residues. Trimming took 0 bases from V and 7 from J, leaving 15 bases between them. Germline lookup yields CDR1 MGHRA and CDR2 YSYEKL.